The rows below give T cell receptor beta chains drawn from one sample of a study of T-cell reconstitution after alpha-beta-depleted transplantation in children. Each CDR3 protein gets one entry after TCRdb re-called the PCR reads with MiXCR. The sample has some 200,000 distinct CDR3 sequences, approximately 11% seen once. Source: PBMCs, taken before TCRalphabeta/CD19-depleted stem cell transplant. These receptor sequences come from a child younger than two with acute myeloid leukemia, due to receive a stem cell transplant. CDR3s include the opening cysteine and the closing phenylalanine or tryptophan. Clone size is shown for a subset of rows, as once, few, many or a class of expanded clone.

V	size	J	CDR3
TRBV5-1	many	TRBJ2-3	CASSLGLPAGTDTQYF
TRBV20-1	many	TRBJ1-1	CSARVTRGAAEAFF
TRBV12-3/TRBV12-4	many	TRBJ2-1	CASSFTSAGSDNEQFF
TRBV28	many	TRBJ2-1	CASSSTQGKSSYNEQFF
TRBV10-3	many	TRBJ2-3	CAISGLAGGFTDTQYF
TRBV10-3	many	TRBJ2-5	CAISAQEVAYQETQYF
TRBV30	.	TRBJ1-1	CAWNGGTEAFF
TRBV10-2	many	TRBJ2-2	CASGMRSSGANTGELFF
TRBV6-1	many	TRBJ2-2	CASRTSGFTGELFF
TRBV15	many	TRBJ1-1	CATSRVEDTEAFF
TRBV5-1	many	TRBJ2-1	CASSILEGQQFF
TRBV20-1	many	TRBJ2-7	CSAHLAGLTREQYF
TRBV7-2	few	TRBJ2-7	CASSFTSGPSYEQYF
TRBV20-1	many	TRBJ1-4	CSANGRGERKLFF
TRBV29-1	many	TRBJ1-2	CSARTQNYGYTF
TRBV7-8	many	TRBJ2-7	CASSRTSGRAVGEQYF
TRBV12-3/TRBV12-4	many	TRBJ2-1	CASMLSGRADEQFF
TRBV6-6	many	TRBJ2-7	CASSEDGRGEQYF
TRBV7-2	many	TRBJ1-2	CASSLALGARGYTF
TRBV18	many	TRBJ2-5	CASSPAGMKETQYF
TRBV19	.	TRBJ1-5	CASNPLNRGSNQPQHF
TRBV5-1	.	TRBJ2-7	CASTFFGGGNEQYF
TRBV12-3/TRBV12-4	many	TRBJ2-3	CASSSSGIAQYF
TRBV6-5	many	TRBJ1-2	CASSFTVNYGYTF
TRBV6-1	few	TRBJ1-2	CASSENAAALGYTF
TRBV20-1	.	TRBJ2-7	CSAPNRRSYEQYF
TRBV5-4	.	TRBJ2-1	CASSSPGGGYNEQFF
TRBV15	.	TRBJ1-4	CATSRDSARGLEKLFF
TRBV5-6	many	TRBJ2-1	CASSLMGQGRRNGYNEQFF
TRBV7-3	many	TRBJ1-1	CASSGASGKAFF
TRBV27	many	TRBJ2-1	CASSKIRGPSYNEQFF
TRBV6-5	.	TRBJ2-5	CASSLGLAGAQETQYF
TRBV7-9	many	TRBJ2-1	CASSLGTSGGTYNEQFF
TRBV5-1	many	TRBJ2-2	CASSLRTGAPVAGELFF
TRBV5-8	many	TRBJ2-7	CASSPGQGRDEQYF
TRBV20-1	many	TRBJ2-2	CSASRSGNTGELFF
TRBV28	.	TRBJ1-3	CTSTSVGNTIYF
TRBV3-1	many	TRBJ2-3	CASSPLIAAADTQYF
TRBV9	many	TRBJ2-3	CASSPRTSGRIADTQYF
TRBV3-1	many	TRBJ2-3	CASSQGAGGNTDTQYF
TRBV2	many	TRBJ2-5	CASSDGRTSRQETQYF
TRBV18	many	TRBJ2-1	CASSPEGGPIRHEQFF
TRBV12-3/TRBV12-4	many	TRBJ1-4	CASRDTGTPNEKLFF
TRBV19	few	TRBJ1-4	CASSLDNGATNEKLFF
TRBV10-2	many	TRBJ2-3	CASSEPTSGGVDTQYF